This T cell receptor (beta chain) was retrieved from a study of blood T cell repertoires in COVID-19. Study information: The cDNA or gDNA used as material had been derived from T cells, B-cell-depleted T cells, or PBMCs.

V gave up 6 bases and J gave up 6 bases; unmatched junction bases: 12. From germline, CDR1 is SQVTM and CDR2 ANQGSEA. The CDR3 totals 14 residues. Only in-frame clones appear in the TCRdb table, and some are missing; sequencing was by immunoSEQ multiplex PCR. Altogether some 40,000 clones are present, 65% to 90% being singletons, with the ten largest covering over 5%. The sequence was obtained from a man aged 40-50 years with active COVID-19. Sequencing used peripheral blood. V is TRBV29-1 and J is TRBJ2-3; 7 bases agree with TRBD2. The CDR3: CSVGEGRSVDTQYF. The CDR3 DNA reads as TGCAGCGTCGGGGAGGGACGGTCTGTCGATACGCAGTATTTT.